This is a list of T cell receptor beta chains from one sample in a study of T-cell memory formation after mild COVID-19. TCRdb ran MiXCR on the 5' RACE reads and lists one entry per CDR3 protein. The data contain roughly 310,000 distinct CDR3 sequences, approximately 16% of them singletons. The sequenced material came from PBMCs or a T cell subset sorted from them (not recorded which). The source is a young man who had mild COVID-19 (a few samples of this study predate the infection). Cell type and time point are not known. Each CDR3 is given with its conserved first and last residue. The D gene is left open where the match is weak. For some rows the clone size is stated as once, few or many, or as a class when expanded; others skip it.

CDR3nt,CDR3aa,abundance,v_gene,j_gene,d_gene
TGTGCCAGCAGCCCTCCCGGGGAGCTGTTTTTT,CASSPPGELFF,many,TRBV11-2,TRBJ2-2,NA
TGTGCCAGCAGCCCGGACAGGGTTCGAGAGACCCAGTACTTC,CASSPDRVRETQYF,few,TRBV12-3/TRBV12-4,TRBJ2-5,TRBD1
TGTGCCAGCAGTTTAGGTCCTAGCGGGGGAGAGACCCAGTACTTC,CASSLGPSGGETQYF,many,TRBV12-3/TRBV12-4,TRBJ2-5,TRBD2
TGTGCCAGCAGTTACTGGGGGTCCGAGCAGTACTTC,CASSYWGSEQYF,few,TRBV6-5,TRBJ2-7,NA
TGCGCCAGCAGCCAAGAGGGGGGCCGGCCAATGAACACTGAAGCTTTCTTT,CASSQEGGRPMNTEAFF,few,TRBV4-1,TRBJ1-1,NA
TGCGCCAGCAGCGCTGGGGCCCCCGGCGGGACTGAAGCTTTCTTT,CASSAGAPGGTEAFF,NA,TRBV5-1,TRBJ1-1,NA
TGCAGCGTTCGGGGGTTCACTGAAGCTTTCTTT,CSVRGFTEAFF,few,TRBV29-1,TRBJ1-1,NA
TGTGCTAGTGGTTTGGCGCCTCGGGACTCCAGCACAGATACGCAGTATTTT,CASGLAPRDSSTDTQYF,few,TRBV12-5,TRBJ2-3,NA
TGTGCCAGCAGTGACCTTGGGGGGCGGGAGACCCAGTACTTC,CASSDLGGRETQYF,NA,TRBV25-1,TRBJ2-5,NA
TGTGCCAGCGGGAACACCGGGGAGCTGTTTTTT,CASGNTGELFF,many,TRBV6-2/TRBV6-3,TRBJ2-2,NA
TGTGCCAGCAGTAGGACCCAGGGGGATCAGCCCCAGCATTTT,CASSRTQGDQPQHF,many,TRBV12-3/TRBV12-4,TRBJ1-5,TRBD1
TGCGCCAGCAGCCCCGTTTCGGGAACTAGCGGGGTTAGGGGCACAGATACGCAGTATTTT,CASSPVSGTSGVRGTDTQYF,many,TRBV4-3,TRBJ2-3,TRBD2
TGCGCCAGCAGCCAAGTATGGCGGGGGGTTGGGGAGCTGTTTTTT,CASSQVWRGVGELFF,NA,TRBV4-3,TRBJ2-2,TRBD2
TGTGCCAGCAGCTTAGGTGGGGGGGTCAATGAGCAGTTCTTC,CASSLGGGVNEQFF,NA,TRBV7-2,TRBJ2-1,TRBD2
TGTGCCAGCAGTTATTCCGACAGGGTCTACAATGAGCAGTTCTTC,CASSYSDRVYNEQFF,many,TRBV6-2/TRBV6-3,TRBJ2-1,TRBD1
TGTGCCAGCAGACCCGGACTGAGCAAGCACACCATATATTTT,CASRPGLSKHTIYF,few,TRBV6-5,TRBJ1-3,NA
TGTGCCAGCAGTTACTCGCTGCAGGCCCTGGATCAATACGAGCAGTACTTC,CASSYSLQALDQYEQYF,few,TRBV6-5,TRBJ2-7,NA
TGCAGCGTTAGAGGTAGGGGTTCCTACGAGCAGTACTTC,CSVRGRGSYEQYF,few,TRBV29-1,TRBJ2-7,NA
TGTGCCACCAGTGACTTTAGCGGGGGCACAGATACGCAGTATTTT,CATSDFSGGTDTQYF,NA,TRBV24-1,TRBJ2-3,TRBD2
TGTGCCAGCAGCGCCCCCCTTCTAGCGGGGGGCACGCATACGCAGTATTTT,CASSAPLLAGGTHTQYF,NA,TRBV6-2/TRBV6-3,TRBJ2-3,TRBD2
TGCGCCAGCAGCTTGGCCGAAGGCAGAAACACCGGGGAGCTGTTTTTT,CASSLAEGRNTGELFF,NA,TRBV5-1,TRBJ2-2,NA
TGCGCCAGCAGCCCCCAGGGGCATCGTTCACCCCTCCACTTT,CASSPQGHRSPLHF,few,TRBV5-1,TRBJ1-6,NA
TGTGCCAGCAGCTTAGGGGGCTACAGCAATGGCTACACCTTC,CASSLGGYSNGYTF,NA,TRBV7-2,TRBJ1-2,NA
TGTGCCATCAGTGAGTCGGGGCAGGGGTCAGGCGAGCAGTTCTTC,CAISESGQGSGEQFF,few,TRBV10-3,TRBJ2-1,NA
TGTGCCACCAGTGACCAAAGGGATTCGCAGTTCTTC,CATSDQRDSQFF,NA,TRBV24-1,TRBJ2-1,NA
TGTGCCAGCAGCCGCGCGGGACTAGCGGGGAGGTCGCGGTTCTTC,CASSRAGLAGRSRFF,NA,TRBV12-3/TRBV12-4,TRBJ2-1,TRBD2
TGTGCCAGCAGCCCCCTAGCGGGGGGCCCCTACGAGCAGTACTTC,CASSPLAGGPYEQYF,few,TRBV7-2,TRBJ2-7,TRBD2
TGTGCCAGCAGTTACTGGGGCCGGAAGACTGAAGCTTTCTTT,CASSYWGRKTEAFF,few,TRBV6-5,TRBJ1-1,NA
TGTGCCAGCAGACGCGGGGGGGCCAGAGATACGCAGTATTTT,CASRRGGARDTQYF,NA,TRBV7-2,TRBJ2-3,TRBD2
TGTGCCAGCAGCTCCCTCCACGACCTGGAAGCTTTCTTT,CASSSLHDLEAFF,few,TRBV6-2/TRBV6-3,TRBJ1-1,NA
TGTGCCAGCAGCCCCGAAATGGCAGACTCCTACGAGCAGTACTTC,CASSPEMADSYEQYF,few,TRBV6-5,TRBJ2-7,NA
TGTGCCAGCAGTTTAGGCGTCGGAGTCTACTCTGAAGCTTTCTTT,CASSLGVGVYSEAFF,NA,TRBV12-3/TRBV12-4,TRBJ1-1,NA
TGTGCCAGCAGTTATAGCGGGTCAGGGGATACGCAGTATTTT,CASSYSGSGDTQYF,NA,TRBV6-5,TRBJ2-3,TRBD2
TGTGCCAGCAGCTTAGCAGCCCGGATGAGCAATCAGCCCCAGCATTTT,CASSLAARMSNQPQHF,NA,TRBV7-8,TRBJ1-5,NA
TGTGCCAGCAGGCGGGAAGACATTCAGCCCCAGCATTTT,CASRREDIQPQHF,NA,TRBV2,TRBJ1-5,NA
TGCGCCAGCAGCCAGCGACGGCGGGGGCCCACAGATACGCAGTATTTT,CASSQRRRGPTDTQYF,NA,TRBV4-3,TRBJ2-3,NA